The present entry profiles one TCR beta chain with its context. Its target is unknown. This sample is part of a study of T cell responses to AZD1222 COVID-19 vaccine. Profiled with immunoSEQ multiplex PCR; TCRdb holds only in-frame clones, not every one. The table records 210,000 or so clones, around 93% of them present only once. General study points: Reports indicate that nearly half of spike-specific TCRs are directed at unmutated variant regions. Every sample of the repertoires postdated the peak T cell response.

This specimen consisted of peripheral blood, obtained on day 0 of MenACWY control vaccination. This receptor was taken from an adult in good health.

This chain's CDR3 is CASTERGLGEQYF. Here the CDR3 DNA reads TGTGCCAGCACCGAGCGGGGTCTGGGCGAGCAGTACTTC. This chain connects TRBV2 to TRBJ2-7; 7 positions match TRBD2. The CDR3 has 13 residues. The V gene's germline CDR1 is SNHLY and CDR2 FYNNEI. V lost 7 bases and J lost 6; bases outside the gene matches: 9. Using reference TRBV2 and TRBJ2-7 for the parts outside the CDR3, the full variable domain is EPEVTQTPSHQVTQMGQEVILRCVPISNHLYFYWYRQILGQKVEFLVSFYNNEISEKSEIFDDQFSVERPDGSNFTLKIRSTKLEDSAMYFCASTERGLGEQYFGPGTRLTVT.